These T cell receptor beta chains were read from a single sample in a study of cytomegalovirus exposure and HLA in healthy donors. The table came from immunoSEQ multiplex PCR; TCRdb's copy has only in-frame clones and leaves some out. The data show 150,000 to 200,000 clones, about four fifths seen once. The sequencing sample was made of PBMCs. The receptors stem from a man aged 30 to 45 in good health and CMV-seropositive. Both conserved end residues are trimmed from each CDR3. Each record gives: D gene, J gene, V gene, CDR3 protein. A D gene is named only where the DNA matches it firmly.

>TRBD2|TRBJ2-1|TRBV10-2
ASSDGTASGKLSEQF
>.|TRBJ1-1|TRBV19
ASSQDRKKRNTEAF
>TRBD2|TRBJ2-7|TRBV27
ASSQRLAGGNEQY
>TRBD2|TRBJ2-7|TRBV13
ASSPKTSGGQSYEQY
>TRBD1|TRBJ2-7|TRBV27
ASSPGTGGHEQY
>TRBD2|TRBJ2-3|TRBV7-3
ASSPIAGVFGDTQY
>.|TRBJ2-5|TRBV25-1
ASSATGKETQY
>.|TRBJ1-5|TRBV2
ASSVTEDNQPQH
>.|TRBJ1-3|TRBV7-6
ASSLVGSLDSGNTIY
>.|TRBJ1-1|TRBV7-3
ASSFSPNTEAF
>TRBD1|TRBJ2-7|TRBV28
ASSLPQGAVYEQY
>TRBD1|TRBJ2-3|TRBV5-6
ASSGTGVQSTDTQY
>.|TRBJ2-3|TRBV7-9
ASSSRRRLPDTQY
>.|TRBJ1-4|TRBV5-5
ASSFPGANEKLF
>TRBD1|TRBJ2-1|TRBV19
ASTTGQVPYNEQF
>TRBD2|TRBJ2-1|TRBV6-4
ASSPGTGGLAGGTYNEQF
>.|TRBJ2-7|TRBV7-9
ASSWREGGLYEQY
>.|TRBJ1-4|TRBV18
ASSPPHNEKLF
>.|TRBJ2-7|TRBV4-1
ASSQGAEQY
>TRBD1|TRBJ2-6|TRBV5-6
ASSRQGSGANVLT
>.|TRBJ1-5|TRBV10-2
ASSESSRVNQPQH
>TRBD1|TRBJ2-5|TRBV6-6
ASSPGTGVETQY
>.|TRBJ1-5|TRBV5-1
ASSLAGQFNQPQH
>TRBD2|TRBJ2-5|TRBV25-1
ASSDHRGGQETQY